The 26 T cell receptor beta chains in this list originate from one sample, sequenced in a study of cytomegalovirus exposure and HLA in healthy donors. PCR involved 60 Vbeta and 13 Jbeta primers. TCRdb's copy holds only in-frame clones and misses some; the assay was immunoSEQ multiplex PCR. The table shows roughly 200,000 clones, with over 70% occurring only once. Sequencing was done on a sample of PBMCs. These receptors all come from a woman aged 55-70 years in good health and CMV-seropositive.

The chain has TRBV5-4 and TRBJ2-5; D is possibly TRBD1 (6 bases). Germline-derived CDR1 and CDR2 are SGHNT and YYREEE (reference sequence). This CDR3 has 15 amino acids. V was clipped by 2 bases and J by 2 bases, with 13 bases between them. This CDR3 is CASSLPGQRQETQYF. The CDR3 nucleotides read TGTGCCAGCAGCTTACCGGGACAAAGACAAGAGACCCAGTACTTC. The entire variable domain, with the rest obtained from reference TRBV5-4 and TRBJ2-5, is as follows: ETGVTQSPTHLIKTRGQQVTLRCSSQSGHNTVSWYQQALGQGPQFIFQYYREEENGRGNFPPRFSGLQFPNYSSELNVNALELDDSALYLCASSLPGQRQETQYFGPGTRLLVL.

This chain joins TRBV7-8 and TRBJ2-7, with D possibly being TRBD2 (6 bases). The CDR3 has 14 residues. Trimming pared 5 bases from V and 5 bases from J, leaving 16 bases between. Germline-derived CDR1 and CDR2 are SGHVS and FQNEAQ. DNA for the CDR3: TGTGCCAGCAGCCCGCTCTGGGGGGACCACGAGCAGTACTTC. Its protein is CASSPLWGDHEQYF.

The rearrangement uses TRBV2 and TRBJ1-5; D is undetermined. The germline CDR1 and CDR2 sequences are SNHLY and FYNNEI. Between the trimmed V and J ends, which lost 1 base and 0 bases, there was a span of 7 bases. The CDR3 loop spans 15 amino acids. CDR3 protein: CASSEGSGSNQPQHF. The DNA for the CDR3 is TGTGCCAGCAGTGAAGGATCGGGTAGCAATCAGCCCCAGCATTTT. The entire variable domain, with the rest obtained from reference TRBV2 and TRBJ1-5, is as follows: EPEVTQTPSHQVTQMGQEVILRCVPISNHLYFYWYRQILGQKVEFLVSFYNNEISEKSEIFDDQFSVERPDGSNFTLKIRSTKLEDSAMYFCASSEGSGSNQPQHFGDGTRLSIL.

The V call is TRBV9, the J call TRBJ1-2, with D unclear. Germline-derived CDR1 and CDR2 are SGDLS and YYNGEE. The V gene lost 0 bases and the J gene lost 0 bases, with 9 bases spanning the gap. This CDR3 is 15 amino acids long. The CDR3: CASSVDPVPNYGYTF. CDR3 bases: TGTGCCAGCAGCGTAGACCCGGTTCCTAACTATGGCTACACCTTC.

This chain links TRBV30 with TRBJ2-7, with D perhaps TRBD2 (7 bases). Between the trimmed V and J ends, which lost 0 bases and 6 bases, there was a span of 12 bases. CDR3 size: 13 residues. Germline loops: CDR1 GTSNPN, CDR2 SVGIG (reference sequence). For the CDR3, the DNA is TGTGCCTGGAGTGTCGCAGGGGAGGGCGAGCAGTACTTC. The encoded protein is CAWSVAGEGEQYF.

This chain uses TRBV7-2 with TRBJ1-5, with a possible D match to TRBD1 (5 bases). The germline V and J ends were trimmed by 5 bases and 5 bases, with 16 bases remaining between them. Germline CDR1 is SGHTA and CDR2 is FQGNSA. CDR3 length equals 15 residues. CDR3 residues: CASSPRGGLDQPQHF. The DNA for the CDR3 is TGTGCCAGCAGCCCTCGGGGGGGATTGGATCAGCCCCAGCATTTT.

This sequence joins TRBV5-1 and TRBJ2-3, with TRBD2 as a possible D gene (5 bases). Germline CDR1 is SGHRS and CDR2 is YFSETQ. The V end was cut by 2 bases, the J end by 5 bases, with 9 bases between. The CDR3 runs to 13 residues. In DNA form, the CDR3 reads TGCGCCAGCAGCTTCCCCGGGGTAGATACGCAGTATTTT. Translated, it gives CASSFPGVDTQYF.

The chain employs TRBV4-3 and TRBJ2-2; TRBD1 is a possible D gene (5 bases). Trimming took off 2 bases at V and 3 bases at J, with 10 bases between the two ends. Germline CDR1 reads LGHNA; CDR2 reads YSLEER. This CDR3 spans 15 amino acids. As DNA, the CDR3 is TGCGCCAGCAGCCAAATGACAGCATACACCGGGGAGCTGTTTTTT. Translated, it gives CASSQMTAYTGELFF.

The chain employs TRBV29-1 and TRBJ1-2; a weak D match, TRBD1 (6 bases). Germline V gene lookup returns CDR1 SQVTM and CDR2 ANQGSEA. The V end lost 0 bases, the J end lost 8 bases, and 22 bases lay between the germline ends. The CDR3 length is 16 residues. The CDR3 sequence: CSVEESWKGGDEGYTF. The CDR3 region has the DNA TGCAGCGTTGAAGAGAGCTGGAAAGGGGGAGACGAAGGCTACACCTTC.

V and J are TRBV5-1 and TRBJ2-7, with D perhaps TRBD2 (6 bases). CDR1 is SGHRS and CDR2 is YFSETQ in the germline V gene. V lost 0 bases and J 4 bases, leaving 17 bases between the germline ends. This CDR3 contains 16 residues. CDR3 loop: CASSLVSGRGSYEQYF. The CDR3 nucleotides are TGCGCCAGCAGCTTGGTGTCAGGACGGGGGTCGTACGAGCAGTACTTC.

The chain couples TRBV6-5 to TRBJ1-1, with D tentatively TRBD1 (5 bases). V was cut by 8 bases and J by 4 bases, with 20 bases left in between. Germline CDR1 MNHEY, CDR2 SVGAGI. The CDR3 consists of 15 residues. Here the CDR3 DNA reads TGTGCCAGCTCCCCGAGGAGGGGCGCCGGCACTGAAGCTTTCTTT. This gives the protein CASSPRRGAGTEAFF.

The chain combines TRBV27 with TRBJ1-5; 9 bases are a match to TRBD1. The CDR3 extends over 14 amino acids. V shed 6 bases, J shed 4 bases, and the junction held 4 bases outside the gene matches. Germline lookup yields CDR1 MNHEY and CDR2 SMNVEV (reference sequence). In nucleotides, the CDR3 is TGTGCCAGCAGCTGGACAGGGGCGAATCAGCCCCAGCATTTT. It is translated as CASSWTGANQPQHF.

The chain employs TRBV7-6 and TRBJ2-2, with 8 bases aligning to TRBD1. CDR1 is SGHVS, CDR2 FNYEAQ, per germline. Unmatched junction bases numbered 1, after V lost 6 bases and J lost 1 base. The CDR3 runs to 14 residues. CDR3 DNA sequence: TGTGCCAGCAGAGGGACAGGGAACACCGGGGAGCTGTTTTTT. Translating it yields CASRGTGNTGELFF.

This chain connects TRBV10-3 to TRBJ1-2; 9 bases map to TRBD1. CDR3 length: 14 amino acids. Germline-derived CDR1 and CDR2 are ENHRY and SYGVKD. V was clipped by 6 bases and J by 3 bases; unmatched bases: 5. CDR3 sequence (DNA): TGTGCCATCAGCTTGGGACAGGGCGACTATGGCTACACCTTC. It translates to CAISLGQGDYGYTF.

This clone has only a few counts. The genes are TRBV6-6 and TRBJ2-5, with a tentative D call TRBD1 (6 bases). The end of the DNA aligns better with TRBJ2-7, so the J call may be wrong. The V gene's germline CDR1 is MNHNY and CDR2 SVGAGI (reference sequence). This CDR3 is built from 16 residues. The CDR3, as DNA: TGTGCCAGCAGTTATACGAACCAGGGGAATCCCTACGAGCAGTACTTC. Protein: CASSYTNQGNPYEQYF.

This clone appeared a single time. J is TRBJ2-1 and V is TRBV5-1; D not resolved. V lost 0 bases and J lost 10, with 5 bases in between. Per the germline V gene, CDR1 is SGHRS and CDR2 is YFSETQ. The CDR3 loop spans 11 amino acids. The CDR3 sequence is CASSLDREQFF. The CDR3 nucleotides are TGCGCCAGCAGCTTGGACAGAGAGCAGTTCTTC.

Only a few counts were recorded for this clone. The genes are TRBV20-1 and TRBJ1-1, with D unresolved. Trimming removed 4 bases at V and 0 bases at J, with 3 bases between. Germline CDR1 reads DFQATT; CDR2 reads SNEGSKA (reference sequence). The CDR3 is 11 amino acids. The CDR3 region is CSAKLNTEAFF. CDR3 DNA: TGCAGTGCTAAGCTGAACACTGAAGCTTTCTTT.

V usage is TRBV5-1 and J usage is TRBJ2-2; tentative D call: TRBD1 (6 bases). This CDR3 contains 15 residues. CDR1 and CDR2 (germline): SGHRS, YFSETQ. Trimming removed 4 bases at V and 3 bases at J, with 13 bases between. Here the CDR3 reads CASSRTGTYTGELFF. CDR3 nucleotides: TGCGCCAGCAGCCGAACAGGGACATACACCGGGGAGCTGTTTTTT.

The CDR3 DNA is TGTGCCATCACGACTAGCGCAACATACAATGAGCAGTTCTTC. It encodes CAITTSATYNEQFF. The chain links TRBV10-3 to TRBJ2-1, with 8 bases fitting TRBD2. Germline CDR1 is ENHRY and CDR2 is SYGVKD. J gave up 4 bases and V 7 bases, and 6 bases lay outside the gene matches. CDR3 length equals 14 residues.

The J gene is TRBJ2-3, the V gene TRBV27; D perhaps matches TRBD2 (5 bases). Trimming stripped 6 bases from V and 2 bases from J, with 9 bases between. CDR1 MNHEY and CDR2 SMNVEV come from the germline V gene (reference sequence). The CDR3 loop spans 13 amino acids. CDR3: CASSRTVTDTQYF. The CDR3, as DNA: TGTGCCAGCAGCAGGACTGTCACAGATACGCAGTATTTT.

This clone turned up a few times. This chain connects TRBV6-5 to TRBJ1-2, with a tentative D call TRBD1 (6 bases). This CDR3 region has 15 residues. The germline gives CDR1 MNHEY, CDR2 SVGAGI. Between the trimmed V and J ends, which lost 5 bases and 4 bases, there was a span of 17 bases. CDR3 loop: CASSQRTALTYGYTF. As DNA, the CDR3 is TGTGCCAGCAGTCAACGGACAGCTCTGACCTATGGCTACACCTTC.

V usage is TRBV6-5 and J usage is TRBJ1-3, with D unresolved. CDR1 and CDR2 from the germline V gene are MNHEY and SVGAGI. There are 14 residues in the CDR3. Trimming took 6 bases from V and 2 from J, leaving 11 bases between them. CDR3 sequence (DNA): TGTGCCAGCAGCGACCTCGGGGCTGGAAACACCATATATTTT. It codes for CASSDLGAGNTIYF.

The chain links TRBV9 to TRBJ2-7; a possible D gene is TRBD2 (5 bases). The CDR3 has 14 amino acids. CDR1 and CDR2 (germline): SGDLS, YYNGEE. V lost 6 bases and J lost 6, with 19 bases in between. This CDR3 reads CASKSVGGMSEQYF. Here the CDR3 DNA reads TGTGCCAGCAAATCCGTCGGAGGAATGAGCGAGCAGTACTTC.

Turning to this clone: One junction end disagrees with the germline gene, perhaps due to a read error. The chain couples TRBV7-7 to TRBJ2-3, with D perhaps TRBD2 (7 bases). The CDR3 is 14 amino acids. The germline V gene encodes CDR1 SSHAT and CDR2 FNYEAQ (reference sequence). This CDR3 is CASSLGGVADTQYF. The CDR3 DNA reads as TGTGCTAGCAGCTTAGGGGGGGTCGCAGATACGCAGTATTTT.

By share, this clone ranks as medium-sized. This sequence joins TRBV6-1 and TRBJ1-5, with 7 bases lining up with TRBD1. V shed 3 bases, J shed 5 bases, and the junction held 7 bases outside the gene matches. This CDR3 is 15 amino acids long. Germline values: CDR1 MNHNS, CDR2 SASEGT. Here the CDR3 DNA reads TGTGCCAGCAGTGAGTCGTGGCAGGGGGATCAGCCCCAGCATTTT. Translated: CASSESWQGDQPQHF.

The chain uses TRBV5-5 and TRBJ2-1; D perhaps matches TRBD1 (6 bases). The V gene's germline CDR1 is SGHKS and CDR2 YYEKEE (reference sequence). This CDR3 has 15 amino acids. V lost 0 bases and J 8 bases, leaving 15 bases between the germline ends. The CDR3 nucleotides are TGTGCCAGCAGCTTGGGGGGGCACTCTACGGATGAGCAGTTCTTC. This sequence encodes CASSLGGHSTDEQFF. The full variable domain, completed using reference TRBV5-5 and TRBJ2-1, is DAGVTQSPTHLIKTRGQQVTLRCSPISGHKSVSWYQQVLGQGPQFIFQYYEKEERGRGNFPDRFSARQFPNYSSELNVNALLLGDSALYLCASSLGGHSTDEQFFGPGTRLTVL.